A single sample gave rise to the 30 T cell receptor beta chains below, sequenced in a study of blood T cell repertoires in COVID-19. Profiling relied on immunoSEQ multiplex PCR, and the TCRdb table lists in-frame clones only, not all of them. The sample holds more than 200,000 clones, 87% seen once. The sequencing input was peripheral blood. These receptors all stem from a man between 18 and 29 years old with active or convalescent COVID-19.

This clone was seen only once. The chain links TRBV21-1 to TRBJ2-1; the table's D call TRBD2 went unverified against the DNA. TRBV21-1 is a pseudogene segment. This CDR3 is built from 13 residues. In DNA form, the CDR3 reads TGTGCCACCACTAGCGGGACCTACAATGAGCAGTTCTTC. Amino acids: CATTSGTYNEQFF.

V is TRBV28 and J is TRBJ2-7; D not certain. V gave up 6 bases and J gave up 3 bases, with 9 bases separating them. The CDR3 spans 12 residues. The V gene's germline CDR1 is MDHEN and CDR2 SYDVKM. In nucleotides, the CDR3 is TGTGCCAGCAGGAGAAGAAACTACGAGCAGTACTTC. It yields the protein CASRRRNYEQYF.

The chain combines TRBV5-1 with TRBJ2-3; 8 bases match TRBD1. Per the germline V gene, CDR1 is SGHRS and CDR2 is YFSETQ. This CDR3 is built from 14 residues. J gave up 6 bases and V 5 bases, and 8 bases lay outside the gene matches. The CDR3 region is CASSPGTGPDTQYF. The CDR3 nucleotides read TGCGCCAGCAGTCCTGGGACAGGTCCGGATACGCAGTATTTT. The variable domain in full, with the rest retrieved from reference TRBV5-1 and TRBJ2-3, is KAGVTQTPRYLIKTRGQQVTLSCSPISGHRSVSWYQQTPGQGLQFLFEYFSETQRNKGNFPGRFSGRQFSNSRSEMNVSTLELGDSALYLCASSPGTGPDTQYFGPGTRLTVL.

The chain combines TRBV7-3 with TRBJ2-1; D possibly corresponds to TRBD2 (6 bases). The V end lost 4 bases, the J end lost 13 bases, and 17 bases lay between the germline ends. The CDR3 is made up of 13 amino acids. The germline CDR1 and CDR2 sequences are SGHTA and FQGTGA. The CDR3 protein is CASSSQAGTDQFF. CDR3 DNA sequence: TGTGCCAGCAGCTCGCAGGCGGGGACTGATCAGTTCTTC.

V gene TRBV4-3 combines with J gene TRBJ2-7, with 7 bases fitting TRBD1. V lost 3 bases to trimming and J lost 0 bases; unmatched junction nucleotides: 2. The CDR3 consists of 14 residues. Germline values: CDR1 LGHNA, CDR2 YSLEER. CDR3 sequence (DNA): TGCGCCAGCAGCCACCGGACAGGCTCCTACGAGCAGTACTTC. Residues: CASSHRTGSYEQYF.

The chain is built from TRBV11-1 and TRBJ1-4; maybe TRBD1 (5 bases). The germline CDR1 and CDR2 sequences are SGHAT and FQDESV (reference sequence). The germline V and J ends were trimmed by 7 bases and 8 bases, with 14 bases remaining between them. The CDR3 is 13 amino acids. The CDR3 region is CASKGTGGEKLFF. CDR3 nucleotides: TGTGCCAGCAAGGGGACCGGGGGAGAAAAACTGTTTTTT.

The chain recombines TRBV7-2 with TRBJ1-5; TRBD1 agrees at 9 bases. The CDR3 spans 17 residues. J lost 2 bases, V lost 5 bases, and 10 bases had no gene match. Germline V gene lookup returns CDR1 SGHTA and CDR2 FQGNSA. CDR3 in amino acids: CASSTRTGDRGNQPQHF. The CDR3 region has the DNA TGTGCCAGCAGCACCAGGACAGGGGATAGAGGCAATCAGCCCCAGCATTTT.

The V and J genes are TRBV14 and TRBJ2-7; TRBD1 aligns across 7 bases. CDR3 size: 15 residues. V lost 1 base, J lost 1 base, and 4 bases stayed unmatched. CDR1 is SGHDN, CDR2 FVKESK, per germline. Here the CDR3 DNA reads TGTGCCAGCAGCCAAGCGCCCAGGGGGTCCTACGAGCAGTACTTC. As protein: CASSQAPRGSYEQYF.

This clone was recorded once. The chain links TRBV7-9 to TRBJ1-2; 9 nucleotides match TRBD1. V lost 1 base to trimming and J lost 8 bases; unmatched junction nucleotides: 8. Germline V CDR1 and CDR2: SEHNR, FQNEAQ (reference sequence). CDR3 length equals 15 residues. CDR3 sequence reads: CASSLGDRAFVGYTF. CDR3 sequence (DNA): TGTGCCAGCAGCTTAGGGGACAGGGCATTCGTCGGCTACACCTTC.

V usage is TRBV7-9 and J usage is TRBJ1-5; D remains ambiguous. This CDR3 has 15 amino acids. In germline, CDR1 is SEHNR, CDR2 FQNEAQ (reference sequence). Trimming removed 1 base at V and 2 bases at J, with 9 bases between. The CDR3 DNA reads as TGTGCCAGCAGCTTAGTTGGAGAGGGCAATCAGCCCCAGCATTTT. Its translation is CASSLVGEGNQPQHF. The full variable domain, its missing parts supplied by reference TRBV7-9 and TRBJ1-5, is DTGVSQNPRHKITKRGQNVTFRCDPISEHNRLYWYRQTLGQGPEFLTYFQNEAQLEKSRLLSDRFSAERPKGSFSTLEIQRTEQGDSAMYLCASSLVGEGNQPQHFGDGTRLSIL.

A note on this clone: Additional DNA sequences in this sample encode the identical CDR3. The chain joins TRBV5-6 to TRBJ2-7, with 8 bases that match TRBD1. V was pared by 4 bases and J by 4 bases, with 7 bases of the junction left unmatched. This CDR3 has 14 residues. The germline CDR1 and CDR2 sequences are SGHDT and YYEEEE. This CDR3 reads CASSLGQGAYEQYF. CDR3 bases: TGTGCCAGCAGCCTGGGGCAGGGGGCTTACGAGCAGTACTTC.

The DNA for the CDR3 is TGTGCCATCAGTCGGATCTTGACTAGCGGGAGTCTATCCTACGAGCAGTACTTC. Its protein is CAISRILTSGSLSYEQYF. The J gene is TRBJ2-7, the V gene TRBV10-3; TRBD2 agrees at 12 bases. The ends lost 5 bases at V and 1 base at J; junction bases unmatched: 12. The CDR3 is made up of 18 amino acids. In germline, CDR1 is ENHRY, CDR2 SYGVKD.

The rearrangement links TRBV5-1 to TRBJ1-3; a weak D match, TRBD1 (6 bases). The V and J ends lost 3 bases and 2 bases respectively, with 9 bases between them. In germline, CDR1 is SGHRS, CDR2 YFSETQ. This CDR3 region has 14 residues. This CDR3 reads CASSSQGPGNTIYF. The CDR3 DNA reads as TGCGCCAGCAGCTCTCAGGGGCCTGGAAACACCATATATTTT.

The chain uses TRBV4-2 and TRBJ2-1; D uncertain. The CDR3 spans 15 residues. V lost 0 bases and J lost 8, with 14 bases in between. Germline V gene sequence: CDR1 LGHNA, CDR2 YNFKEQ. The CDR3 DNA follows: TGTGCCAGCAGCCAAGAGCCCGTTATTGGAGATGAGCAGTTCTTC. Translation gives CASSQEPVIGDEQFF.

The J gene is TRBJ2-5, the V gene TRBV19; TRBD2 aligns across 10 bases. The CDR3 totals 16 residues. In germline, CDR1 is LNHDA, CDR2 SQIVND (reference sequence). Trimming at V came to 6 bases and at J to 2 bases, leaving 9 bases not matched to a gene. CDR3 amino acids: CASSSKLAGLQETQYF. The DNA for the CDR3 is TGTGCCAGTAGCTCAAAACTAGCGGGGTTACAAGAGACCCAGTACTTC.

This clone showed up just once. The chain couples TRBV27 to TRBJ2-5; D gene unclear. Trimming removed 4 bases at V and 1 base at J, with 10 bases between. Germline lookup yields CDR1 MNHEY and CDR2 SMNVEV (reference sequence). The length of the CDR3 is 14 residues. The CDR3: CASSSIGFQETQYF. The CDR3 DNA reads as TGTGCCAGCAGTTCGATCGGTTTCCAAGAGACCCAGTACTTC.

This clone was observed a few times. This chain joins TRBV4-1 and TRBJ1-4, with D unresolved. The V end lost 0 bases, the J end lost 0 bases, and 8 bases lay between the germline ends. The CDR3 loop spans 16 amino acids. Germline V CDR1 and CDR2: MGHRA, YSYEKL. The CDR3 reads CASSQEWSATNEKLFF. The CDR3 DNA sequence: TGCGCCAGCAGCCAAGAGTGGAGTGCAACTAATGAAAAACTGTTTTTT.

V gene TRBV6-5 combines with J gene TRBJ2-1; TRBD1 is a possible D gene (5 bases). Per germline, CDR1 MNHEY and CDR2 SVGAGI. The V and J ends lost 2 bases and 7 bases respectively, with 12 bases between them. This CDR3 is 14 amino acids long. CDR3 bases: TGTGCCAGCAGTTACCGGGCAGGGTGGAATGAGCAGTTCTTC. It specifies CASSYRAGWNEQFF.

This chain uses TRBV20-1 with TRBJ2-4; 8 bases are shared with TRBD1. Trimming removed 3 bases from V and 6 bases from J; junction bases left unmatched: 10. Germline CDR1 and CDR2: DFQATT and SNEGSKA (reference sequence). The CDR3 is 15 residues long. The CDR3: CSASDSRTGRNIQYF. CDR3 sequence (DNA): TGCAGTGCTAGTGACTCCCGGACAGGGAGAAACATTCAGTACTTC.

This sequence joins TRBV6-2 or TRBV6-3 and TRBJ2-3; 7 nucleotides align to TRBD1. Germline assignment: CDR1 MNHEY and CDR2 SVGEGT. V lost 5 bases, J lost 2 bases, and 7 bases stayed unmatched. The CDR3 has 15 amino acids. The DNA of the CDR3 is TGTGCCAGCAGTCCGGGACAGATAACCACAGATACGCAGTATTTT. Translation gives CASSPGQITTDTQYF.

The chain joins TRBV6-2 or TRBV6-3 to TRBJ1-3; no firm D call. Trimming stripped 2 bases from V and 3 bases from J, with 8 bases between. This CDR3 spans 14 amino acids. Looked up from germline, CDR1 is MNHEY and CDR2 is SVGEGT. As DNA, the CDR3 is TGTGCCAGCAGTTACGGTAACGGTGGAAACACCATATATTTT. It is translated as CASSYGNGGNTIYF.

V and J are TRBV19 and TRBJ2-1; 11 bases match TRBD2. V trimming: 7 bases; J trimming: 6 bases; junction bases outside the gene matches: 23. CDR1 LNHDA and CDR2 SQIVND come from the germline V gene (reference sequence). The CDR3 has 20 amino acids. This CDR3 reads CASTPSSFTILAGVRNEQFF. The CDR3, as DNA: TGTGCCAGTACCCCTTCCTCGTTTACTATACTAGCGGGAGTCCGCAATGAGCAGTTCTTC.

The V call is TRBV7-2, the J call TRBJ1-1, with D possibly being TRBD1 (6 bases). Between the trimmed V and J ends, which lost 5 bases and 4 bases, there was a span of 11 bases. CDR1 SGHTA and CDR2 FQGNSA come from the germline V gene. The CDR3 contains 13 residues. This chain's CDR3 is CASSTRTATEAFF. CDR3 bases: TGTGCCAGCAGCACCCGGACAGCCACTGAAGCTTTCTTT.

About this clone: One end of the junction fails to match germline, which may point to a read error. V gene TRBV2 combines with J gene TRBJ1-2; a possible D gene is TRBD1 (6 bases). In germline, CDR1 is SNHLY, CDR2 FYNNEI. The CDR3 extends over 14 amino acids. In DNA, the CDR3 is TGTGCCAGCAGTGAAAGGACACTAACAGGGCCCTCCGCCTTC. Translation gives CASSERTLTGPSAF.

The V call is TRBV5-1, the J call TRBJ1-1, with TRBD1 identical over 8 bases. Germline V lookup: CDR1 SGHRS, CDR2 YFSETQ. The CDR3 contains 14 residues. With V trimmed by 4 bases and J by 4 bases, 6 bases remained unmatched. CDR3 bases: TGCGCCAGCAGCACCGGACAGGGATCCACTGAAGCTTTCTTT. Amino acids: CASSTGQGSTEAFF. Using reference TRBV5-1 and TRBJ1-1 for the parts outside the CDR3, the full variable domain is KAGVTQTPRYLIKTRGQQVTLSCSPISGHRSVSWYQQTPGQGLQFLFEYFSETQRNKGNFPGRFSGRQFSNSRSEMNVSTLELGDSALYLCASSTGQGSTEAFFGQGTRLTVV.

The rearrangement links TRBV11-2 to TRBJ1-4; D is ambiguous. The CDR3 spans 13 residues. V lost 4 bases and J 2 bases, leaving 5 bases between the germline ends. Germline V lookup: CDR1 SGHAT, CDR2 FQNNGV. As DNA, the CDR3 is TGTGCCAGCAGCTATGCGACTAATGAAAAACTGTTTTTT. This sequence encodes CASSYATNEKLFF.

The chain joins TRBV10-1 to TRBJ1-1; 9 bases align to TRBD1. CDR3 size: 17 residues. Germline assignment: CDR1 WNHNN and CDR2 SYGVQD (reference sequence). The J segment lost 4 bases and the V segment lost 0 bases, leaving 9 bases of the junction unmatched. The CDR3: CASSESVDRGLGTEAFF. The DNA of the CDR3 is TGCGCCAGCAGTGAGTCCGTGGACAGGGGACTAGGCACTGAAGCTTTCTTT.

The chain couples TRBV13 to TRBJ2-3; D might be TRBD2 (6 bases). CDR3 length: 15 residues. Germline V lookup: CDR1 PRHDT, CDR2 FYEKMQ (reference sequence). V lost 2 bases and J lost 2, with 11 bases in between. The CDR3 region has the DNA TGTGCCAGCAGCTTAAATGCGGGAAACACAGATACGCAGTATTTT. Protein: CASSLNAGNTDTQYF.

The chain links TRBV7-8 to TRBJ1-2, with a tentative D call TRBD1 (6 bases). V shed 8 bases and J shed 8 bases, with 15 bases lying between them. Germline V gene lookup returns CDR1 SGHVS and CDR2 FQNEAQ. The CDR3 runs to 12 residues. The CDR3 DNA follows: TGTGCCAGCGAGATACCAGGGGAGGGCTACACCTTC. This encodes CASEIPGEGYTF.

The V and J genes are TRBV27 and TRBJ2-1; D perhaps matches TRBD2 (6 bases). The V gene lost 0 bases and the J gene lost 7 bases, with 10 bases spanning the gap. The CDR3 sequence is 14 residues long. Germline V lookup: CDR1 MNHEY, CDR2 SMNVEV (reference sequence). CDR3 sequence: CASSLSSRGNEQFF. CDR3 sequence (DNA): TGTGCCAGCAGTTTATCTAGCCGGGGGAATGAGCAGTTCTTC.